The 3 T cell receptor beta chains listed next were all sequenced from one sample in a study of cytomegalovirus exposure and HLA in healthy donors. This table comes from immunoSEQ multiplex PCR, and its TCRdb copy is limited to in-frame clones, with some not included. In the table there are 150,000 to 200,000 clones, about four fifths of which are singletons. The sequenced material came from PBMCs. The receptors come from a man aged 18-30 years in good health and CMV-seropositive.

The rearrangement joins TRBV6-1 to TRBJ1-1; TRBD1 might be the D (6 bases). The germline V gene encodes CDR1 MNHNS and CDR2 SASEGT. The CDR3 spans 10 residues. With 6 bases removed from V and 8 bases from J, the gap between germline ends came to 7 bases. CDR3 in amino acids: CASSQGEAFF. The CDR3 nucleotides read TGTGCCAGCAGCCAGGGGGAAGCTTTCTTT.

The chain recombines TRBV6-6 with TRBJ2-7; D is uncertain. Germline V gives CDR1 MNHNY, CDR2 SVGAGI (reference sequence). V was trimmed by 3 bases and J by 4 bases, leaving 10 bases between them. The CDR3 is 13 residues long. DNA of the CDR3: TGTGCCAGCAGTTATGAGATTCATTACGAGCAGTACTTC. Amino acid sequence: CASSYEIHYEQYF.

The chain has TRBV7-9 and TRBJ1-4, with 7 bases that match TRBD1. This CDR3 is 17 amino acids long. V dropped 5 bases and J dropped 8; count of bases not matched to a gene: 17. Germline lookup yields CDR1 SEHNR and CDR2 FQNEAQ (reference sequence). The CDR3 nucleotides read TGTGCCAGCAGCCCTTGGGGACAGCCGGAAGTCGGCGAAAAACTGTTTTTT. Its protein product is CASSPWGQPEVGEKLFF.